The 8 T cell receptor beta chains below were found in one sample sequenced in a study of blood T cell repertoires in COVID-19. Only in-frame clones appear in the TCRdb table, and some are missing; sequencing was by immunoSEQ multiplex PCR. The profile shows about 210,000 clones, 81% of them singletons. The sample taken for sequencing was PBMCs or T cells enriched from blood (not recorded which). The receptors come from a man in his forties or fifties who had recovered from COVID-19.

The genes are TRBV5-4 and TRBJ2-5; 9 bases fit TRBD2. The germline V gene encodes CDR1 SGHNT and CDR2 YYREEE (reference sequence). The trim removed 1 base at V and 3 bases at J, leaving 4 bases unmatched. This CDR3 contains 15 residues. CDR3 bases: TGTGCCAGCAGCTTGTCTAGCGGGATAGAAGAGACCCAGTACTTC. As protein: CASSLSSGIEETQYF.

The rearrangement joins TRBV29-1 to TRBJ2-7; 9 bases are shared with TRBD1. Trimming took 6 bases from V and 5 from J; bases not matched to a gene: 5. Germline V CDR1 and CDR2: SQVTM, ANQGSEA. The CDR3 covers 12 residues. The CDR3: CSVGQGPNEQYF. The CDR3 nucleotides read TGCAGCGTGGGACAGGGACCAAACGAGCAGTACTTC.

This sequence joins TRBV5-4 and TRBJ1-2; D may be TRBD1 (6 bases). Trimming took off 1 base at V and 8 bases at J, with 21 bases between the two ends. This CDR3 is 16 amino acids long. CDR1 is SGHNT, CDR2 YYREEE, per germline (reference sequence). This chain's CDR3 is CASSLWGSGTPRGYTF. DNA of the CDR3: TGTGCCAGCAGCTTGTGGGGTTCGGGGACACCAAGGGGCTACACCTTC.

This clone was seen at least ten times. The rearrangement links TRBV5-1 to TRBJ2-1; TRBD2 agrees at 13 bases. The CDR3 is made up of 18 amino acids. The germline CDR1 and CDR2 sequences are SGHRS and YFSETQ. V lost 6 bases, J lost 0 bases, and 9 bases stayed unmatched. The CDR3 coding sequence is TGCGCCAGCATCTCAGGACTAGCGGGGGTCAGCTCCTACAATGAGCAGTTCTTC. This encodes CASISGLAGVSSYNEQFF.

A single count supports this clone. The chain recombines TRBV9 with TRBJ2-1; D is unclear. The CDR3 is 16 residues long. The V and J ends lost 0 bases and 3 bases respectively, with 13 bases between them. Germline CDR1 and CDR2: SGDLS and YYNGEE. The chain's CDR3 is CASSVEELVSYNEQFF. The CDR3 DNA reads TGTGCCAGCAGCGTAGAGGAGTTGGTGAGCTACAATGAGCAGTTCTTC.

The J gene is TRBJ1-1, the V gene TRBV14, with D unclear. V lost 2 bases and J 8 bases, leaving 9 bases between the germline ends. CDR3 size: 12 residues. Germline V gives CDR1 SGHDN, CDR2 FVKESK. The chain's CDR3 is CASSQYNREAFF. The CDR3 DNA reads as TGTGCCAGCAGCCAATATAACAGAGAAGCTTTCTTT.

This clone was seen only a few times. V gene TRBV3-1 (or the pseudogene TRBV3-2) combines with J gene TRBJ2-1; D uncertain. V lost 5 bases to trimming and J lost 1 base, with 3 bases between them. This CDR3 has 12 amino acids. CDR1 is LGHDT, CDR2 YNNKEL, per germline (reference sequence). The CDR3, as DNA: TGTGCCAGCAGCGCGTCCTACAATGAGCAGTTCTTC. Residues: CASSASYNEQFF.

The chain carries TRBV19 and TRBJ2-2; 8 bases agree with TRBD2. The trim removed 5 bases at V and 4 bases at J, leaving 9 bases unmatched. The V gene's germline CDR1 is LNHDA and CDR2 SQIVND (reference sequence). This CDR3 has 16 residues. The CDR3 DNA follows: TGTGCCAGTAGTGATTTGCGGGGGGTCGGCACCGGGGAGCTGTTTTTT. Translating it yields CASSDLRGVGTGELFF.